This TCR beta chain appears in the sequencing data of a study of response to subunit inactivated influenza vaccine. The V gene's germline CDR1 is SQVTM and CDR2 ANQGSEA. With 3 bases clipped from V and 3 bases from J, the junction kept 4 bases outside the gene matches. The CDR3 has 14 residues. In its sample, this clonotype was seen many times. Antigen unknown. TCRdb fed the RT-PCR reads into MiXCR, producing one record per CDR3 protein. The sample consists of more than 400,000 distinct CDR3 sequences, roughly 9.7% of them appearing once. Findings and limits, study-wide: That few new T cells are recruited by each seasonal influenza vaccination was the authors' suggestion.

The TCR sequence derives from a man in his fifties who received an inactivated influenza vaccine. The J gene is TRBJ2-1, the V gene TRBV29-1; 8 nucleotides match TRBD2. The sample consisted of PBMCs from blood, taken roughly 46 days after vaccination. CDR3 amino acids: CSVDRGGFYNEQFF. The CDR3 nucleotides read TGCAGCGTTGATCGGGGGGGTTTCTACAATGAGCAGTTCTTC.